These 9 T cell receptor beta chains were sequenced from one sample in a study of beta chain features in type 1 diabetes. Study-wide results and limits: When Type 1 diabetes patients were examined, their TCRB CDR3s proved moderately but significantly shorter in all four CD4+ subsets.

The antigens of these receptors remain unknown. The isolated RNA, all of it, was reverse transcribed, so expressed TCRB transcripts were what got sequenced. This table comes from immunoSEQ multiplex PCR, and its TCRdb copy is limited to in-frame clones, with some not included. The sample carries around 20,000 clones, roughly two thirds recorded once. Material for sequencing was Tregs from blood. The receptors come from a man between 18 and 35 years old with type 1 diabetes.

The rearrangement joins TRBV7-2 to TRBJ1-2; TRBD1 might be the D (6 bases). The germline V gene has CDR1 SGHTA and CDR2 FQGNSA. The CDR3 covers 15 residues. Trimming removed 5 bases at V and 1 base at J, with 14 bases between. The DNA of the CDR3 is TGTGCCAGCAGCCCCCTCCTACAGGGTAACTATGGCTACACCTTC. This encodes CASSPLLQGNYGYTF. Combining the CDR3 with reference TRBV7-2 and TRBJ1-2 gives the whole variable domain GAGVSQSPSNKVTEKGKDVELRCDPISGHTALYWYRQSLGQGLEFLIYFQGNSAPDKSGLPSDRFSAERTGGSVSTLTIQRTQQEDSAVYLCASSPLLQGNYGYTFGSGTRLTVV.

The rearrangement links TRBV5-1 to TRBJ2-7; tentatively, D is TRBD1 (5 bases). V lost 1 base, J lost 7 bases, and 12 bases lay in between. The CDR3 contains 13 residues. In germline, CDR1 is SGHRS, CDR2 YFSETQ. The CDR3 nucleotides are TGCGCCAGCAGCTTGTTCAGGGAAGGGGAGCAGTACTTC. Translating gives CASSLFREGEQYF.

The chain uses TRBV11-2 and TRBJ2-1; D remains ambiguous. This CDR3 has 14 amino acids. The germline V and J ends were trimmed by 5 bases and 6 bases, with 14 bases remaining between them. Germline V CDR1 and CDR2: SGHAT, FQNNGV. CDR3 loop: CASSPGINFNEQFF. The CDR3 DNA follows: TGTGCCAGCAGCCCCGGTATCAATTTCAATGAGCAGTTCTTC.

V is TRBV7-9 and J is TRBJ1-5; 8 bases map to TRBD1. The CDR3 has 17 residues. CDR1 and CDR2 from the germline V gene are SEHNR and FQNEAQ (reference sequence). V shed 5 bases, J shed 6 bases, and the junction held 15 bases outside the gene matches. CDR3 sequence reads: CASSRGTGFRPRQPQHF. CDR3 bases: TGTGCCAGCAGCCGCGGGACAGGCTTCCGTCCTCGTCAGCCCCAGCATTTT.

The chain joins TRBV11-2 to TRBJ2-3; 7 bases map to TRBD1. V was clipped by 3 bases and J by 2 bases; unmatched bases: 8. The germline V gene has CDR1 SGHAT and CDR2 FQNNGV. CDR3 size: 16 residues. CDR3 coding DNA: TGTGCCAGCAGCTTGGCAGGGGGACAGCCCACAGATACGCAGTATTTT. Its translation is CASSLAGGQPTDTQYF.

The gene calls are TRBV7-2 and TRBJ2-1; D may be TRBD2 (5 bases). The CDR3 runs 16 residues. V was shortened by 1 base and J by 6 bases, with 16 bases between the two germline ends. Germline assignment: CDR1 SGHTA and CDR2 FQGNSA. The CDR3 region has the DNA TGTGCCAGCAGCTTAGGGGTGGGAGCCTGGGTCAATGAGCAGTTCTTC. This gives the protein CASSLGVGAWVNEQFF. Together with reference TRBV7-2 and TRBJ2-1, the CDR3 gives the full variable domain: GAGVSQSPSNKVTEKGKDVELRCDPISGHTALYWYRQSLGQGLEFLIYFQGNSAPDKSGLPSDRFSAERTGGSVSTLTIQRTQQEDSAVYLCASSLGVGAWVNEQFFGPGTRLTVL.

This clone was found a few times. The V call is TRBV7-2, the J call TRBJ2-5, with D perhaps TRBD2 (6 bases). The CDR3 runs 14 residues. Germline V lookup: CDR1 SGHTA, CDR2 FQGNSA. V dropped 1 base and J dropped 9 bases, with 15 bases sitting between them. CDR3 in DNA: TGTGCCAGCAGCTTAGGTGTGGGCTCGGGGGCCCAGTACTTC. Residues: CASSLGVGSGAQYF.

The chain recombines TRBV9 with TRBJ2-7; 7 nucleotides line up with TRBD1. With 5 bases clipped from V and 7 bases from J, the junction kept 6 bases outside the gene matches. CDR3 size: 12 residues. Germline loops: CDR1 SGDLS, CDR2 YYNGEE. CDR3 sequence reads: CASSYLQGEQYF. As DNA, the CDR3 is TGTGCCAGCAGTTACTTACAGGGGGAGCAGTACTTC.

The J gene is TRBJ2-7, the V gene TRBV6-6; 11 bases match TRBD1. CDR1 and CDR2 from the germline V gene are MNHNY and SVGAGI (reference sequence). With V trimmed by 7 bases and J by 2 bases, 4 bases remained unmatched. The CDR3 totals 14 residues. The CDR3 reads CASMRDRGAYEQYF. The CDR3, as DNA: TGTGCCAGCATGAGGGACAGGGGGGCCTACGAGCAGTACTTC.